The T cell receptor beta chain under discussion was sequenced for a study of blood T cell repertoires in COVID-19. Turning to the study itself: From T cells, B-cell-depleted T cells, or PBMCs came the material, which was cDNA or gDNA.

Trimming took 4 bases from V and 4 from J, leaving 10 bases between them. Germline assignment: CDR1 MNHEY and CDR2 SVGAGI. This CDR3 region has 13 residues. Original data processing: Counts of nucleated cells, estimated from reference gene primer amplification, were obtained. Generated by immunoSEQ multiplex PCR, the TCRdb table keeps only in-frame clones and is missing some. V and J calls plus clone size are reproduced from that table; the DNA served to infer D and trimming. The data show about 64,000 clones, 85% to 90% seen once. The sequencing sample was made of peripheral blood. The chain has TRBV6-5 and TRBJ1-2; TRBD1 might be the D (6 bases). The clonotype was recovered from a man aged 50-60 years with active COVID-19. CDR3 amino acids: CASSSTGSYGYTF. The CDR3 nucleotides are TGTGCCAGCAGTTCAACAGGGTCCTATGGCTACACCTTC.